This T cell receptor beta chain was captured in a study of CD8+ T cells in alopecia areata. The V gene lost 0 bases and the J gene lost 0 bases, with 9 bases spanning the gap. The CDR3 contains 16 residues. Germline V gene lookup returns CDR1 SGHNT and CDR2 YYREEE (reference sequence). Study-wide results and limits: Among the cells sequenced in scalp samples are also the resident alphabeta T cells of normal skin. In blood and scalp, many expanded lesional clones persisted during tofacitinib. Normal scalp showed lower clonality than lesional scalp, especially alopecia totalis/universalis.

Regarding this clone: The antigen is not known.

Extraction and reverse transcription of RNA yielded cDNA as the sequencing template. The method was immunoSEQ multiplex PCR; TCRdb's version includes in-frame clones alone and lacks a portion of them. Among around 120,000 clones, approximately 57% were seen once, and the ten largest hold more than 5%. Treatment of the sample: oral pan-JAK inhibitor, 5-10 mg twice daily. PBMCs were stained for CD3, CD4 and CD8, and CD4+ and CD8+ T cells were sorted. The chain employs TRBV5-4 and TRBJ2-2; D unresolved. The sample was CD4+ T cells sorted from blood, taken at week 4, from a patient treated with tofacitinib. This receptor was identified in a human donor with alopecia areata. The CDR3 reads CASSLGGASNTGELFF. For the CDR3, the DNA is TGTGCCAGCAGCTTGGGTGGCGCCTCGAACACCGGGGAGCTGTTTTTT. Complete variable domain (other parts from reference TRBV5-4 and TRBJ2-2): ETGVTQSPTHLIKTRGQQVTLRCSSQSGHNTVSWYQQALGQGPQFIFQYYREEENGRGNFPPRFSGLQFPNYSSELNVNALELDDSALYLCASSLGGASNTGELFFGEGSRLTVL.